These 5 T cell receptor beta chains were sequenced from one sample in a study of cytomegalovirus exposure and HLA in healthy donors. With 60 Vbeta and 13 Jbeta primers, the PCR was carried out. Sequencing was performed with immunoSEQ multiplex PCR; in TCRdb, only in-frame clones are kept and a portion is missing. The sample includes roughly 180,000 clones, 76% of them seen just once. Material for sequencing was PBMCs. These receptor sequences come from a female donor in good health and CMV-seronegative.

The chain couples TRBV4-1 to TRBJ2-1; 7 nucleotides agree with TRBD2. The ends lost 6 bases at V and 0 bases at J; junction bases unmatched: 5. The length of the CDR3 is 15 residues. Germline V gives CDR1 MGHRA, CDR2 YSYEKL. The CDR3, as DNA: TGCGCCAGCAGATGGACTAGTGTCTCCTACAATGAGCAGTTCTTC. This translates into CASRWTSVSYNEQFF.

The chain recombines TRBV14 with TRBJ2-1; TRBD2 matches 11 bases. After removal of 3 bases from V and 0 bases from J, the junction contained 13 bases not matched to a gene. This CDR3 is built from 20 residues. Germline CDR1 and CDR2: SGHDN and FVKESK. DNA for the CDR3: TGTGCCAGCAGCCATACGGTGCTAGCGGGAGGCTTAAGCTCCTACAATGAGCAGTTCTTC. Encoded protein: CASSHTVLAGGLSSYNEQFF.

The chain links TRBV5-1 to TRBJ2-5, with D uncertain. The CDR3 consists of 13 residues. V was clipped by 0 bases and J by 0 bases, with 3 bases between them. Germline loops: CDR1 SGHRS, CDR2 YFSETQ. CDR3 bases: TGCGCCAGCAGCTTGGCCGACCAAGAGACCCAGTACTTC. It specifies CASSLADQETQYF. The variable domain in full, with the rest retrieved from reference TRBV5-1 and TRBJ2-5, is KAGVTQTPRYLIKTRGQQVTLSCSPISGHRSVSWYQQTPGQGLQFLFEYFSETQRNKGNFPGRFSGRQFSNSRSEMNVSTLELGDSALYLCASSLADQETQYFGPGTRLLVL.

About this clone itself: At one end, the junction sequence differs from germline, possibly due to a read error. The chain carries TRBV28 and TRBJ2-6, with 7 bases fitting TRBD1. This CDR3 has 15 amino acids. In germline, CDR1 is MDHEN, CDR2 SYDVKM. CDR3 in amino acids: CASSLRGLGANGLTF. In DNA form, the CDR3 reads TGTGCCAGCAGTTTAAGGGGGCTCGGGGCCAACGGCCTGACTTTC.

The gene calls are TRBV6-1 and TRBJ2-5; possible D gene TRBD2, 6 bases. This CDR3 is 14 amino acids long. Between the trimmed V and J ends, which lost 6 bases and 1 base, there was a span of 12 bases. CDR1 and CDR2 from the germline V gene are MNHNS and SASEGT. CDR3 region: CASRGRDFQETQYF. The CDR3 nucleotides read TGTGCCAGCAGGGGCAGGGACTTCCAAGAGACCCAGTACTTC.